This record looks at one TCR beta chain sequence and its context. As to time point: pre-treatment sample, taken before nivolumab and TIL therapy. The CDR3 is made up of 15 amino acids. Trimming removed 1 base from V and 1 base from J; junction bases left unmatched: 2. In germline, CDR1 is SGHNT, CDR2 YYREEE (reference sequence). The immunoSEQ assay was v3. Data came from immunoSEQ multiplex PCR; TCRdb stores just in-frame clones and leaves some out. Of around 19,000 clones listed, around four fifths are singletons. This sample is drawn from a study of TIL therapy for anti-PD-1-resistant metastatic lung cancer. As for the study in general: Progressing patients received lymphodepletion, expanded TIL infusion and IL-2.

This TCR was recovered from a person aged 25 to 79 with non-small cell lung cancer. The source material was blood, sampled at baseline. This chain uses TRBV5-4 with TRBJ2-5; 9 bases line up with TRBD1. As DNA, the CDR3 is TGTGCCAGCAGCTTGAGGGACAGGGCCCAAGAGACCCAGTACTTC. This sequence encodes CASSLRDRAQETQYF.